This TCR beta chain was observed in a study of radiation and T cells in renal cell carcinoma. Across the whole study: Nephrectomy followed 15 Gy stereotactic body radiation by 4 weeks.

Profiling relied on immunoSEQ multiplex PCR, and the TCRdb table lists in-frame clones only, not all of them. The sample consists of around 94,000 clones, approximately 86% of them appearing once. Stated time point: baseline pretreatment blood. Treatment here: 15 Gy SBRT to primary tumor, nephrectomy 4 weeks later. The tumor was a clear cell renal cell carcinoma. On this clone itself: Its target is unknown.

Study outcomes and limitations: In blood, top tumor clones expanded by 2 weeks, shrinking by 4.

The specimen was blood, collected from a patient whose treatment included radiotherapy and nephrectomy. The source of this sequence is a man between 45 and 60 years old with renal cell carcinoma.

This CDR3 reads CASRSRTGEKLFF. The DNA of the CDR3 is TGTGCCAGTAGGTCCCGGACCGGCGAAAAACTGTTTTTT. The rearrangement uses TRBV19 and TRBJ1-4; D unclear. Germline CDR1 and CDR2: LNHDA and SQIVND (reference sequence). V was pared by 6 bases and J by 8 bases, with 13 bases between. The CDR3 sequence is 13 residues long. The whole variable domain, filled in from reference TRBV19 and TRBJ1-4, reads DGGITQSPKYLFRKEGQNVTLSCEQNLNHDAMYWYRQDPGQGLRLIYYSQIVNDFQKGDIAEGYSVSREKKESFPLTVTSAQKNPTAFYLCASRSRTGEKLFFGSGTQLSVL.